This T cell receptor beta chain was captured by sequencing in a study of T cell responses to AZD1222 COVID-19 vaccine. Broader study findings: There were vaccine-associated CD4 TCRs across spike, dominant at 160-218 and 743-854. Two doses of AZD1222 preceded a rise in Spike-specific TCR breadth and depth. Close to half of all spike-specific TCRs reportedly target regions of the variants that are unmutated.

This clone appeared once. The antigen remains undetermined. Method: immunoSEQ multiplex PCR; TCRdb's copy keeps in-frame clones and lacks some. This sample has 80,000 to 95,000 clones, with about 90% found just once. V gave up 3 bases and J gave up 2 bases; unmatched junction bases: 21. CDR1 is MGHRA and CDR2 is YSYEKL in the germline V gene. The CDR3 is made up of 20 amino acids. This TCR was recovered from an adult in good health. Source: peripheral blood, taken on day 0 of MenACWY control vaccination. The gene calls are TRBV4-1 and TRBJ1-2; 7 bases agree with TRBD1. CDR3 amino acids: CASSHRQSSGQPLFNYGYTF. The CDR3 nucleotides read TGCGCCAGCAGCCATCGCCAATCCTCGGGACAGCCGCTCTTCAACTATGGCTACACCTTC.